The entry that follows covers one TCR beta chain sequence. A few counts support this clone. This receptor's antigen is unknown. No much larger clone is present one base from it, and per-base qualities are unavailable. The data were taken from a study of cytomegalovirus exposure and HLA in healthy donors (dated 2017 in TCRdb). In the study overall: The roughly 670 repertoires of the first cohort and the 120 validation repertoires were produced on the same platform, according to a later analysis. High-throughput TCR immunosequencing, statistical association of individual TCRs with disease status, and machine learning were combined to predict cytomegalovirus infection status. In addition to the first cohort of approximately 650 subjects, a separate validation cohort of 130 or so different subjects was used. The study aimed to test whether signatures of past pathogen exposure could be identified by cataloging public T cell receptors.

The donors were included in the validation cohort of 100 to 150 subjects, a group kept apart from the roughly 700-subject first cohort. Spanning cysteine to phenylalanine, the CDR3 consists of 24 amino acids. The read is trimmed to its CDR3 DNA, 72 bases read in frame from base 1. The junction shows trimming of 3 bases on V and 0 bases on J, and the gene matches do not reach 24 bases of it. Reading the germline V gene gives CDR1 LGHNA and CDR2 YNFKEQ. General conclusions and limits of the study: Three of the identified cytomegalovirus-associated TCR beta chains were confirmed in vitro to be specific for cytomegalovirus antigens. Subsequent analysis determined that TCRs grouped into clusters in the first cohort also showed a tendency toward co-occurrence across the 120 validation repertoires, and 85% to 95% of cluster scores exceeded 0. A later analysis lacked HLA typing for the validation cohort, so it scored co-occurrence in that cohort across all 120 or so repertoires. While some public TCRs were present in many individuals, most TCR sequences turned up only very rarely across donors. It was suggested by the authors that the approach could potentially be generalized to other disease states and immunological phenotypes. A total of fewer than 200 TCR beta chains were listed by the study as associated with cytomegalovirus. Cytomegalovirus status was reported to be diagnosed by the classifier with high specificity and sensitivity in both the original and validation cohorts.

Preparation of the library involved the immunoSEQ multiplex PCR assay. Under the source paper's analysis protocol: A statistical classification framework was built to diagnose cytomegalovirus status from the catalog of TCR beta chain sequences. The source is immuneACCESS, and TCRdb retained only in-frame sequences with V and J called. Part of the clones is not carried over; for the studies checked, unresolved V genes explain less than half of this, and the remainder is unexplained. That table gives V, J and clone size, and the DNA gave D and trimming. This sample lists roughly 70,000 clones; 94% were detected once. 1.5% to 1.9% of the sample is held by the ten biggest clonotypes.

Material: PBMCs. This clonotype was sampled from a man aged 18-30 years in good health and CMV-seropositive. The sequence is built from TRBV4-2 and TRBJ2-3, with TRBD2 identical over 13 junction bases. In nucleotides, the sequence is TGTGCCAGCAGCCAGACGACGCTCACCTCCCCGAGACTAGCGGGAGGACGAAGCACAGATACGCAGTATTTT. This is translated as CASSQTTLTSPRLAGGRSTDTQYF.